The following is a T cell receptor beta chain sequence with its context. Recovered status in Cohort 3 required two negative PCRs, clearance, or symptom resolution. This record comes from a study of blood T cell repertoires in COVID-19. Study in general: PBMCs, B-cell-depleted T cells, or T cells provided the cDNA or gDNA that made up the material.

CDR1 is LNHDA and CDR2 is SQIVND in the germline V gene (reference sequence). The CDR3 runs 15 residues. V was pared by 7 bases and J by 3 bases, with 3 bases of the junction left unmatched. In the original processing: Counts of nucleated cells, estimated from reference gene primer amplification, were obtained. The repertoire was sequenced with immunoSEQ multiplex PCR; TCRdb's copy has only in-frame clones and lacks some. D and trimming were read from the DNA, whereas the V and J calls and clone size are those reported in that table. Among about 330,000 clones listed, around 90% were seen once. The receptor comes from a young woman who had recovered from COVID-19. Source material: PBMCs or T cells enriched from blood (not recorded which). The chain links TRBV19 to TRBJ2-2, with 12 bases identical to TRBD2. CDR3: CASIGLAGYTGELFF. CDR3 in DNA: TGTGCCAGTATTGGACTAGCGGGATACACCGGGGAGCTGTTTTTT.